These T cell receptor beta chains were read from a single sample in a study of blood T cell repertoires in COVID-19. Libraries were prepared by immunoSEQ multiplex PCR; TCRdb keeps only in-frame clonotypes and omits some of them. The data hold fewer than 350,000 clones, with around 87% observed a single time. The sequenced sample consisted of peripheral blood. All receptors derive from a woman aged 30 to 39 who had recovered from COVID-19. CDR3s include the opening cysteine and the closing phenylalanine or tryptophan. The order of the fields is D gene, J gene, clone size, V gene, CDR3 protein, CDR3 DNA. D genes are given only for firm matches. Not every row has a clone size; where given, it reads once, few, many or a size class.

d_call: .
j_call: TRBJ2-7
clone_size: .
v_call: TRBV28
cdr3_aa: CASGTGLHEQYF
cdr3_nt: TGTGCCAGCGGTACAGGTCTCCACGAGCAGTACTTC

d_call: .
j_call: TRBJ1-6
clone_size: .
v_call: TRBV5-5
cdr3_aa: CASSPNSESLHF
cdr3_nt: TGTGCCAGCAGCCCTAACTCGGAGTCCCTCCACTTT

d_call: .
j_call: TRBJ2-5
clone_size: .
v_call: TRBV7-2
cdr3_aa: CASSKDRYQETQYF
cdr3_nt: TGTGCCAGCAGCAAAGACAGGTACCAAGAGACCCAGTACTTC

d_call: TRBD1
j_call: TRBJ2-7
clone_size: .
v_call: TRBV2
cdr3_aa: CASGPDRFYEQYF
cdr3_nt: TGTGCCAGCGGTCCGGACAGGTTCTACGAGCAGTACTTC

d_call: .
j_call: TRBJ2-7
clone_size: once
v_call: TRBV9
cdr3_aa: CASSVGYKISGGYEQYF
cdr3_nt: TGTGCCAGCAGCGTAGGATACAAGATTTCTGGGGGGTACGAGCAGTACTTC

d_call: TRBD2
j_call: TRBJ2-3
clone_size: .
v_call: TRBV5-1
cdr3_aa: CASSLPSGDTDTQYF
cdr3_nt: TGCGCCAGCAGCTTGCCCAGCGGGGACACAGATACGCAGTATTTT

d_call: TRBD1
j_call: TRBJ1-5
clone_size: .
v_call: TRBV19
cdr3_aa: CASSKQGEQPQHF
cdr3_nt: TGTGCCAGTAGTAAGCAGGGGGAGCAGCCCCAGCATTTT

d_call: .
j_call: TRBJ2-5
clone_size: .
v_call: TRBV5-5
cdr3_aa: CASSFRSQETQYF
cdr3_nt: TGTGCCAGCAGCTTCCGGTCTCAAGAGACCCAGTACTTC

d_call: .
j_call: TRBJ1-2
clone_size: .
v_call: TRBV7-9
cdr3_aa: CASSPTRRGGLSGYTF
cdr3_nt: TGTGCCAGCAGCCCCACACGCCGTGGAGGACTCAGCGGCTACACCTTC

d_call: TRBD1
j_call: TRBJ1-1
clone_size: .
v_call: TRBV7-2
cdr3_aa: CASSSLTGGNEAFF
cdr3_nt: TGTGCCAGCAGCTCGTTGACAGGGGGGAATGAAGCTTTCTTT

d_call: .
j_call: TRBJ2-3
clone_size: .
v_call: TRBV5-8
cdr3_aa: CASSFPGDRVTDTQYF
cdr3_nt: TGTGCCAGCAGCTTCCCGGGGGATAGAGTCACAGATACGCAGTATTTT

d_call: .
j_call: TRBJ2-7
clone_size: .
v_call: TRBV6-1
cdr3_aa: CASSELTGTSF
cdr3_nt: TGTGCCAGCAGTGAACTGACAGGGACTAGCTTC

d_call: TRBD1
j_call: TRBJ1-3
clone_size: few
v_call: TRBV19
cdr3_aa: CASRPTGFGNTIYF
cdr3_nt: TGTGCCAGTAGGCCGACAGGGTTCGGAAACACCATATATTTT

d_call: TRBD1
j_call: TRBJ1-2
clone_size: .
v_call: TRBV3-1/TRBV3-2
cdr3_aa: CASSQDLTGGYGYTF
cdr3_nt: TGTGCCAGCAGCCAAGATTTGACAGGGGGTTATGGCTACACCTTC

d_call: .
j_call: TRBJ1-2
clone_size: .
v_call: TRBV28
cdr3_aa: CASSLDTSGYTF
cdr3_nt: TGTGCCAGCAGTCTCGACACGTCCGGCTACACCTTC

d_call: TRBD2
j_call: TRBJ2-3
clone_size: .
v_call: TRBV11-2
cdr3_aa: CASRKAGVGTDTQYF
cdr3_nt: TGTGCCAGCAGGAAGGCGGGAGTAGGGACAGATACGCAGTATTTT

d_call: .
j_call: TRBJ1-5
clone_size: .
v_call: TRBV20-1
cdr3_aa: CSASSEGRNNQPQHF
cdr3_nt: TGCAGTGCTAGTTCTGAAGGCAGGAACAATCAGCCCCAGCATTTT